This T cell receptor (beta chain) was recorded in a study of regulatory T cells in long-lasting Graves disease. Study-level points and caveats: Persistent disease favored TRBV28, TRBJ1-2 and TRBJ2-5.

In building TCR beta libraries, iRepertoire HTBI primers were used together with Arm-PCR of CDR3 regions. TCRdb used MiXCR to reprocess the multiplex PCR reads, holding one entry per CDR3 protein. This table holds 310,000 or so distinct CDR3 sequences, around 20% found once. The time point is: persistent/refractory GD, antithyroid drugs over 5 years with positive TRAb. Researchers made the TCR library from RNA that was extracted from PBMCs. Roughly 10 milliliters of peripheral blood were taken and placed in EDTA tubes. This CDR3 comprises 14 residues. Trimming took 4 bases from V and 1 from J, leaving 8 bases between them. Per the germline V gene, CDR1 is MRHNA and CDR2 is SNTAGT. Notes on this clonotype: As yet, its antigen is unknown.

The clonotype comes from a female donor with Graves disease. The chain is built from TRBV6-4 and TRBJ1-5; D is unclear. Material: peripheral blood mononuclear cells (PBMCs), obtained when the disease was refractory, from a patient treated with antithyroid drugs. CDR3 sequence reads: CASSGARSNQPQHF. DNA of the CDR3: TGTGCCAGCAGTGGGGCGCGAAGCAATCAGCCCCAGCATTTT.